This TCR beta chain was profiled in a study of control samples from healthy donors and cancer patients. Libraries were prepared by immunoSEQ multiplex PCR; TCRdb keeps only in-frame clonotypes and omits some of them. The data show about 88,000 clones, with over 85% seen just once and over 8% held by the top ten. Trimming took off 5 bases at V and 1 base at J, with 14 bases between the two ends. Germline loops: CDR1 GTSNPN, CDR2 SVGIG (reference sequence). The CDR3 sequence is 14 residues long. This clone was recorded once. The sequence was collected from a young man in good health. This chain connects TRBV30 to TRBJ1-1; no clear D gene. What was sequenced was blood. CDR3 region: CAWVGPKPNTEAFF. The CDR3 bases are TGTGCCTGGGTTGGGCCGAAGCCGAACACTGAAGCTTTCTTT.